The 32 T cell receptor beta chains given below trace back to one sample, sequenced in a study of blood T cell repertoires in COVID-19. Here immunoSEQ multiplex PCR was the method, and the copy in TCRdb shows in-frame clones only, minus some. The sample contains tens of thousands of clones, roughly 85% of which appear only once. Input material: peripheral blood. The receptor source for this set is a man between 25 and 39 years old with acute or convalescent COVID-19.

The V and J genes are TRBV6-6 and TRBJ2-5; 8 nucleotides align to TRBD1. The length of the CDR3 is 14 residues. Germline values: CDR1 MNHNY, CDR2 SVGAGI (reference sequence). V gave up 6 bases and J gave up 1 base; unmatched junction bases: 4. This chain's CDR3 is CASSQGTGQETQYF. CDR3 DNA sequence: TGTGCCAGCAGCCAAGGGACAGGCCAAGAGACCCAGTACTTC.

In the case of this clone: Other DNA sequences from this sample encode an identical CDR3 as well. The chain links TRBV2 to TRBJ2-1; 11 bases agree with TRBD2. The CDR3 spans 15 residues. Germline lookup yields CDR1 SNHLY and CDR2 FYNNEI. V gave up 6 bases and J gave up 4 bases; unmatched junction bases: 5. CDR3 protein: CASSGRLAGYNEQFF. In DNA, the CDR3 is TGTGCCAGCAGCGGTCGACTAGCGGGGTACAATGAGCAGTTCTTC.

V gene TRBV18 combines with J gene TRBJ2-1; D unclear. With 2 bases removed from V and 6 bases from J, the gap between germline ends came to 11 bases. Germline CDR1 reads KGHSH; CDR2 reads LQKENI. CDR3 length: 14 residues. The DNA of the CDR3 is TGTGCCAGCTCACCAAATACTGGGCGCAATGAGCAGTTCTTC. Translating it yields CASSPNTGRNEQFF.

The V call is TRBV28, the J call TRBJ2-7; the match to TRBD2 covers 11 bases. CDR1 is MDHEN, CDR2 SYDVKM, per germline. J gave up 4 bases and V 4 bases, and 12 bases lay outside the gene matches. The CDR3 spans 17 residues. The CDR3 protein is CASSSPTTASGRYEQYF. The CDR3 coding sequence is TGTGCCAGCAGTTCCCCCACAACGGCTAGCGGGAGGTACGAGCAGTACTTC.

The chain carries TRBV11-2 and TRBJ1-4, with a weak D call TRBD1 (6 bases). There are 15 residues in the CDR3. Germline V lookup: CDR1 SGHAT, CDR2 FQNNGV. The V and J ends lost 2 bases and 6 bases respectively, with 13 bases between them. The DNA for the CDR3 is TGTGCCAGCAGCTTATACACAGGGCTAGATGAAAAACTGTTTTTT. Translating gives CASSLYTGLDEKLFF.

The chain uses TRBV27 and TRBJ2-1; TRBD2 aligns across 16 bases. The CDR3 sequence is 15 residues long. The ends lost 6 bases at V and 8 bases at J; junction bases unmatched: 4. CDR1 MNHEY and CDR2 SMNVEV come from the germline V gene (reference sequence). CDR3: CASREGLAGGDEQFF. CDR3 nucleotide sequence: TGTGCCAGCAGAGAGGGACTAGCGGGGGGGGATGAGCAGTTCTTC.

This rearrangement joins TRBV5-1 to TRBJ1-1; TRBD1 matches 9 bases. The J segment lost 6 bases and the V segment lost 0 bases, leaving 12 bases of the junction unmatched. The CDR3 totals 17 residues. Germline-derived CDR1 and CDR2 are SGHRS and YFSETQ. Here the CDR3 reads CASSLGTYRTGGSEAFF. Here the CDR3 DNA reads TGCGCCAGCAGCTTGGGAACCTATCGAACAGGGGGCTCTGAAGCTTTCTTT.

This chain joins TRBV6-2 or TRBV6-3 and TRBJ2-2, with 12 bases fitting TRBD1. The germline V gene has CDR1 MNHEY and CDR2 SVGEGT. CDR3 length equals 17 residues. V gave up 2 bases and J gave up 4 bases; unmatched junction bases: 5. The CDR3 DNA sequence: TGTGCCAGCAGTTACCAGGGACAGGGGGCGTCCACCGGGGAGCTGTTTTTT. The encoded protein is CASSYQGQGASTGELFF.

The chain carries TRBV9 and TRBJ2-7, with a possible D match to TRBD2 (6 bases). Germline V lookup: CDR1 SGDLS, CDR2 YYNGEE. V lost 4 bases to trimming and J lost 5 bases, with 13 bases between them. The CDR3 has 13 amino acids. CDR3 sequence (DNA): TGTGCCAGCAGCCCTACTAGCTTAGACGAGCAGTACTTC. Translated: CASSPTSLDEQYF.

The rearrangement uses TRBV3-1 (or the pseudogene TRBV3-2) and TRBJ1-1, with D maybe TRBD1 (5 bases). This CDR3 has 15 amino acids. From germline, CDR1 is LGHDT and CDR2 YNNKEL (reference sequence). V was shortened by 1 base and J by 2 bases, with 11 bases between the two germline ends. DNA for the CDR3: TGTGCCAGCAGCCAAGCGCAGGGCTTCAACACTGAAGCTTTCTTT. Protein sequence: CASSQAQGFNTEAFF.

V gene TRBV2 combines with J gene TRBJ2-2; D is perhaps TRBD1 (5 bases). The germline gives CDR1 SNHLY, CDR2 FYNNEI. V lost 6 bases and J 5 bases, leaving 10 bases between the germline ends. The CDR3 sequence is 13 residues long. As DNA, the CDR3 is TGTGCCAGCAGACTCAGGGAAACCGGGGAGCTGTTTTTT. This codes for CASRLRETGELFF.

The chain carries TRBV7-2 and TRBJ2-1, with TRBD2 as a possible D gene (5 bases). Germline CDR1 is SGHTA and CDR2 is FQGNSA. This CDR3 region has 11 residues. Trimming took off 6 bases at V and 9 bases at J, with 9 bases between the two ends. The CDR3 protein is CASRSAAEQFF. Written as DNA, the CDR3 is TGTGCCAGCAGGTCAGCGGCTGAGCAGTTCTTC.

The chain carries TRBV10-1 and TRBJ2-3; possibly TRBD1 for D (5 bases). Per germline, CDR1 WNHNN and CDR2 SYGVQD (reference sequence). V lost 0 bases and J 1 base, leaving 17 bases between the germline ends. This CDR3 comprises 18 residues. The chain's CDR3 is CASSESPPRARGTDTQYF. As DNA, the CDR3 is TGCGCCAGCAGTGAGTCGCCACCCAGGGCAAGGGGCACAGATACGCAGTATTTT.

The count of this clone is one. The V call is TRBV4-3, the J call TRBJ1-1, with D possibly TRBD1 on 5 matching bases. This CDR3 is 16 amino acids long. Trimming cost V 0 bases and J 0 bases, with 11 bases left between them. Germline CDR1 LGHNA, CDR2 YSLEER. The CDR3 DNA is TGCGCCAGCAGCCAAGAGCTGGGACTATTGAACACTGAAGCTTTCTTT. Translated: CASSQELGLLNTEAFF.

The chain uses TRBV12-3 or TRBV12-4 and TRBJ1-1; D gene ambiguous. The length of the CDR3 is 13 residues. Trimming took 3 bases from V and 1 from J, leaving 6 bases between them. The chain's CDR3 is CASSLGENTEAFF. CDR3 nucleotide sequence: TGTGCCAGCAGTTTGGGAGAGAACACTGAAGCTTTCTTT.

This clone was counted only a few times. The V and J genes are TRBV12-5 and TRBJ2-7; TRBD2 agrees at 12 bases. This CDR3 spans 16 amino acids. Looked up from germline, CDR1 is LGHNT and CDR2 is FRNRAP. Trimming took 2 bases from V and 5 from J; bases not matched to a gene: 7. Written as DNA, the CDR3 is TGTGCTAGTGGTTTGTCAAGACTAGCGGGAGCCCACGAGCAGTACTTC. It codes for CASGLSRLAGAHEQYF.

This clone has a single count. The V and J genes are TRBV27 and TRBJ2-2; TRBD1 matches at 9 bases. With 5 bases clipped from V and 5 bases from J, the junction kept 3 bases outside the gene matches. This CDR3 comprises 14 residues. Germline lookup yields CDR1 MNHEY and CDR2 SMNVEV (reference sequence). The CDR3, as DNA: TGTGCCAGCAGTGGGACAGGGTTAACCGGGGAGCTGTTTTTT. This sequence encodes CASSGTGLTGELFF.

In the case of this clone: This sample includes further DNA sequences coding for the same CDR3. The chain employs TRBV28 and TRBJ1-5; 7 bases are shared with TRBD1. CDR1 MDHEN and CDR2 SYDVKM come from the germline V gene. Trimming cost V 4 bases and J 5 bases; bases outside gene matches: 8. The CDR3 is 15 amino acids. The CDR3 protein is CASSSLTGAHQPQHF. CDR3 DNA sequence: TGTGCCAGCAGTTCATTAACAGGGGCGCATCAGCCCCAGCATTTT.

The V and J genes are TRBV2 and TRBJ1-6; TRBD1 is a possible D gene (5 bases). The CDR3 extends over 16 amino acids. Germline V CDR1 and CDR2: SNHLY, FYNNEI. V lost 6 bases and J 5 bases, leaving 17 bases between the germline ends. CDR3: CASRELGGYDNSPLHF. The CDR3 bases are TGTGCCAGCAGGGAACTCGGGGGTTACGATAATTCACCCCTCCACTTT.

V gene TRBV11-2 combines with J gene TRBJ2-1; 9 bases agree with TRBD2. The V gene's germline CDR1 is SGHAT and CDR2 FQNNGV. V was pared by 3 bases and J by 8 bases, with 8 bases of the junction left unmatched. This CDR3 comprises 15 residues. CDR3: CASSFRGRATHEQFF. For the CDR3, the DNA is TGTGCCAGCAGCTTTCGCGGGAGGGCCACCCATGAGCAGTTCTTC.

CDR3 region: CAIKEGGTPEQYF. The CDR3 region has the DNA TGTGCCATCAAGGAGGGAGGGACCCCCGAGCAGTACTTC. This chain connects TRBV10-3 to TRBJ2-7; 7 nucleotides line up with TRBD2. CDR1 and CDR2 from the germline V gene are ENHRY and SYGVKD. V lost 7 bases and J lost 6; bases outside the gene matches: 9. CDR3 size: 13 residues.

This clone has a single count. The chain joins TRBV9 to TRBJ2-6, with a tentative D call TRBD1 (7 bases). The ends were cut back, 3 bases at V and 4 bases at J, with 17 bases in the middle. The CDR3 is 17 amino acids. Germline CDR1 and CDR2: SGDLS and YYNGEE. The CDR3 sequence is CASSASRGASGANVLTF. CDR3 DNA sequence: TGTGCCAGCAGCGCCTCCAGGGGGGCGTCCGGGGCCAACGTCCTGACTTTC.

CDR3 sequence (DNA): TGTGCCAGCAGCCTAGGACTAGCCAGCACCGGGGAGCTGTTTTTT. Its translation: CASSLGLASTGELFF. The chain uses TRBV11-2 and TRBJ2-2, with 8 bases identical to TRBD2. CDR1 SGHAT and CDR2 FQNNGV come from the germline V gene. V lost 5 bases to trimming and J lost 4 bases; unmatched junction nucleotides: 6. This CDR3 has 15 residues.

This clone was seen once. J is TRBJ2-7 and V is TRBV5-1; TRBD2 matches 8 bases. J gave up 1 base and V 3 bases, and 6 bases lay outside the gene matches. CDR3 length equals 15 residues. Per germline, CDR1 SGHRS and CDR2 YFSETQ. In nucleotides, the CDR3 is TGCGCCAGCAGCTGGGGGACTAGGTCATCCTACGAGCAGTACTTC. Translation gives CASSWGTRSSYEQYF.

The J gene is TRBJ1-5, the V gene TRBV27; D not resolved. Trimming stripped 9 bases from V and 2 bases from J, with 11 bases between. Germline V lookup: CDR1 MNHEY, CDR2 SMNVEV (reference sequence). This CDR3 spans 13 amino acids. DNA for the CDR3: TGTGCCAGTAGCACCATCGGCAATCAGCCCCAGCATTTT. Translation gives CASSTIGNQPQHF.

This clone appeared a few times. The rearrangement joins TRBV9 to TRBJ2-7, with D maybe TRBD2 (5 bases). From germline, CDR1 is SGDLS and CDR2 YYNGEE. The ends were cut back, 3 bases at V and 4 bases at J, with 14 bases in the middle. The CDR3 runs to 14 residues. The CDR3 DNA sequence: TGTGCCAGCAGCGCCCAAGGGAGCGAGTACGAGCAGTACTTC. Translated: CASSAQGSEYEQYF.

The chain joins TRBV28 to TRBJ1-1, with a weak D call TRBD1 (6 bases). The germline CDR1 and CDR2 sequences are MDHEN and SYDVKM. This CDR3 has 13 residues. The V gene lost 3 bases and the J gene lost 2 bases, with 7 bases spanning the gap. The CDR3 nucleotides read TGTGCCAGCAGTTTCAGGGGCAACACTGAAGCTTTCTTT. Amino acid sequence: CASSFRGNTEAFF.

This clone was seen just once. The chain joins TRBV11-2 to TRBJ2-7, with 9 bases identical to TRBD1. Trimming cost V 1 base and J 2 bases; bases outside gene matches: 9. The germline gives CDR1 SGHAT, CDR2 FQNNGV. CDR3 length: 17 amino acids. In nucleotides, the CDR3 is TGTGCCAGCAGCTTAGGAGGAGGGACAGGGATTACCTACGAGCAGTACTTC. Translation: CASSLGGGTGITYEQYF.

This chain connects TRBV27 to TRBJ2-3; D remains ambiguous. Germline CDR1 and CDR2: MNHEY and SMNVEV (reference sequence). V was clipped by 4 bases and J by 6 bases, with 8 bases between them. The CDR3 spans 12 residues. The chain's CDR3 is CASSSLYDTQYF. In DNA, the CDR3 is TGTGCCAGCAGTTCCCTCTATGATACGCAGTATTTT.

J is TRBJ2-1 and V is TRBV6-1, with TRBD2 matching over 13 bases. The germline gives CDR1 MNHNS, CDR2 SASEGT. CDR3 length equals 15 residues. The J segment lost 8 bases and the V segment lost 1 base, leaving 2 bases of the junction unmatched. CDR3 amino acids: CASSEGTSGSDEQFF. CDR3 DNA sequence: TGTGCCAGCAGTGAAGGGACTAGCGGGAGTGATGAGCAGTTCTTC.

V and J are TRBV11-2 and TRBJ2-7; tentative D call: TRBD2 (6 bases). The CDR3 contains 15 residues. The germline V and J ends were trimmed by 3 bases and 8 bases, with 20 bases remaining between them. From germline, CDR1 is SGHAT and CDR2 FQNNGV. The CDR3 DNA is TGTGCCAGCAGCTTTCCCGGGGGAGCTACTACGAAGCAGTACTTC. Amino acids: CASSFPGGATTKQYF.

The chain uses TRBV30 and TRBJ2-7; TRBD1 might be the D (5 bases). This CDR3 is built from 13 residues. Trimming stripped 0 bases from V and 9 bases from J, with 15 bases between. CDR1 is GTSNPN and CDR2 is SVGIG in the germline V gene (reference sequence). The CDR3 is CAWSVQQGSAQYF. The CDR3 DNA reads as TGTGCCTGGAGTGTACAGCAGGGTTCTGCGCAGTACTTC. The variable domain in full, completed from reference TRBV30 and TRBJ2-7, reads SQTIHQWPATLVQPVGSPLSLECTVEGTSNPNLYWYRQAAGRGLQLLFYSVGIGQISSEVPQNLSASRPQDRQFILSSKKLLLSDSGFYLCAWSVQQGSAQYFGPGTRLTVT.